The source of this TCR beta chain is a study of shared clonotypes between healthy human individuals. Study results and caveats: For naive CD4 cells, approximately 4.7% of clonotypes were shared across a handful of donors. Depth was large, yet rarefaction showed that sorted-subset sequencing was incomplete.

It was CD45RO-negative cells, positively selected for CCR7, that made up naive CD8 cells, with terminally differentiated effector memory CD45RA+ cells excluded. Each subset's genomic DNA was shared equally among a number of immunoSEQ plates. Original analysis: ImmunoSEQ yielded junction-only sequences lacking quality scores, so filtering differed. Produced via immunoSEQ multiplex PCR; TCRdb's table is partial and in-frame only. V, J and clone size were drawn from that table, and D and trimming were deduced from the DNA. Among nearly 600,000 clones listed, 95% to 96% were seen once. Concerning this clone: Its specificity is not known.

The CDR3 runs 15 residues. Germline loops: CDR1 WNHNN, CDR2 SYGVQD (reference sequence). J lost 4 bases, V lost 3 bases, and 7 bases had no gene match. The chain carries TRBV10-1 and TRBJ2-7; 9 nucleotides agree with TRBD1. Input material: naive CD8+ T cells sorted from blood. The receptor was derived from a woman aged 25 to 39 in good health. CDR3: CASSDPGQGLYEQYF. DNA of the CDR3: TGCGCCAGCAGTGATCCGGGACAGGGACTTTACGAGCAGTACTTC.